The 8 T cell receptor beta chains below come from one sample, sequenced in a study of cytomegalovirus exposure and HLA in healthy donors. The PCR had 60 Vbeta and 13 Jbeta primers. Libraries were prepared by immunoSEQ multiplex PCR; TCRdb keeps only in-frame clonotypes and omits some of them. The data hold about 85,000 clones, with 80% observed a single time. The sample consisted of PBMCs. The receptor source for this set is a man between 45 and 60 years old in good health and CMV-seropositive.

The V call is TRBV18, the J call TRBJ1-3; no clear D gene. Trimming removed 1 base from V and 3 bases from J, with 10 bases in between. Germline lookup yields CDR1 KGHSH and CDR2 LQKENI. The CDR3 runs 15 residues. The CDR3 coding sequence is TGTGCCAGCTCACCACGGCAGGAAGATGGAAACACCATATATTTT. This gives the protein CASSPRQEDGNTIYF.

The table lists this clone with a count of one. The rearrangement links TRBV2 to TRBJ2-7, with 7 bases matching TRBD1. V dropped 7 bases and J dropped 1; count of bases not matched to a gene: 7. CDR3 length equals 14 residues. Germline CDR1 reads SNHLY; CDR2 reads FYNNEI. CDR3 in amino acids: CASNDRESSYEQYF. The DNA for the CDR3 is TGTGCCAGCAACGACAGGGAGTCATCCTACGAGCAGTACTTC.

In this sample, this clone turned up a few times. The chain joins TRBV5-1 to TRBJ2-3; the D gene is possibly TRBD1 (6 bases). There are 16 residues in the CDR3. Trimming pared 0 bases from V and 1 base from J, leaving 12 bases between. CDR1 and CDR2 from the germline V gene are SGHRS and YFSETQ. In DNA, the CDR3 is TGCGCCAGCAGCTTGGGACTGCGGACAGGCACAGATACGCAGTATTTT. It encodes CASSLGLRTGTDTQYF.

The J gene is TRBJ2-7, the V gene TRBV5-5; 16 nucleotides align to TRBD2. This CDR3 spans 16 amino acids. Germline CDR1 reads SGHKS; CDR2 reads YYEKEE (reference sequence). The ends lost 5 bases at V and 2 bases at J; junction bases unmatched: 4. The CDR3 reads CASRGLAGGFAYEQYF. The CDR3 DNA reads TGTGCCAGCAGGGGACTAGCGGGAGGGTTCGCCTACGAGCAGTACTTC.

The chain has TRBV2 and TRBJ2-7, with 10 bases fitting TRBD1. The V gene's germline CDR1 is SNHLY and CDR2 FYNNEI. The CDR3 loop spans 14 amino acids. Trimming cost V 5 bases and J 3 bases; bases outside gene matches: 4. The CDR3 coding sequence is TGTGCCAGCAGTATGGACAGGGGGGTCTACGAGCAGTACTTC. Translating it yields CASSMDRGVYEQYF.

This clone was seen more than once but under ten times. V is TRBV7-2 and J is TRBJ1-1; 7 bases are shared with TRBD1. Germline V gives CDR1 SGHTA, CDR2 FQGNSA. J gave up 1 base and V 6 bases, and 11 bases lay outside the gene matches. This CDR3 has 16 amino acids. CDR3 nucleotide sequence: TGTGCCAGCAGTCCCTTGCTGCAGGGGGGGAACACTGAAGCTTTCTTT. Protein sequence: CASSPLLQGGNTEAFF. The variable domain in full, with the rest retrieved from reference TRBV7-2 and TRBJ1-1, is GAGVSQSPSNKVTEKGKDVELRCDPISGHTALYWYRQSLGQGLEFLIYFQGNSAPDKSGLPSDRFSAERTGGSVSTLTIQRTQQEDSAVYLCASSPLLQGGNTEAFFGQGTRLTVV.

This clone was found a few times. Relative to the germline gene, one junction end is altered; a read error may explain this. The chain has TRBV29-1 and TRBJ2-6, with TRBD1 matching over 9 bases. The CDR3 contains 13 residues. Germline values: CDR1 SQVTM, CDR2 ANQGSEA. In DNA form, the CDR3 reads TGCAGCGTTGGGGGGGACAGGGCCAACGGCCTGACTTTC. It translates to CSVGGDRANGLTF.

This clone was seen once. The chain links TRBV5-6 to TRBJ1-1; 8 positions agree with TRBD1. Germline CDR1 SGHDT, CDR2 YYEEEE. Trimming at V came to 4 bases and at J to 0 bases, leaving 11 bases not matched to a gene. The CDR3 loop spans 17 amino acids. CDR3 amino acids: CASSADRGRGMNTEAFF. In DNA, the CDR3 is TGTGCCAGCAGCGCCGACAGGGGTAGGGGGATGAACACTGAAGCTTTCTTT.